One and the same sample provided the 11 T cell receptor beta chains below, sequenced in a study of OX40 agonist ivuxolimab in advanced cancers. Clones were read by immunoSEQ multiplex PCR, and TCRdb kept only the in-frame ones, dropping some. The sample lists about 90,000 clones, around 88% occurring once. Sequenced here: CD4+ or CD8+ T cells sorted from blood, sampled in a trial of the OX40 agonist ivuxolimab. All receptors come from an adult with an advanced solid tumor such as melanoma, head and neck, liver or kidney cancer.

This clone came up once. The rearrangement joins TRBV6-1 to TRBJ1-2, with D perhaps TRBD1 (5 bases). V lost 4 bases and J lost 8, with 17 bases in between. Per germline, CDR1 MNHNS and CDR2 SASEGT. The CDR3 covers 14 residues. This chain's CDR3 is CASSATRGTGGYTF. CDR3 DNA: TGTGCCAGCAGTGCTACCCGGGGGACTGGAGGCTACACCTTC.

This chain joins TRBV5-4 and TRBJ1-1; 8 bases align to TRBD1. V trimming: 5 bases; J trimming: 0 bases; junction bases outside the gene matches: 9. CDR1 and CDR2 (germline): SGHNT, YYREEE (reference sequence). The CDR3 contains 16 residues. The CDR3: CASRIRTGFLNTEAFF. In DNA, the CDR3 is TGTGCCAGCAGGATAAGGACAGGGTTCCTGAACACTGAAGCTTTCTTT.

The chain carries TRBV10-3 and TRBJ2-1, with D perhaps being TRBD1 or TRBD2 (5 bases each). CDR3 length equals 14 residues. Germline V CDR1 and CDR2: ENHRY, SYGVKD. V lost 11 bases and J 6 bases, leaving 20 bases between the germline ends. CDR3: CAGSVGSGTNEQFF. CDR3 coding DNA: TGTGCCGGTTCGGTCGGATCGGGGACCAATGAGCAGTTCTTC.

The table lists this clone with a few counts. V gene TRBV28 combines with J gene TRBJ1-1, with D perhaps matching TRBD1 (5 bases). Germline V lookup: CDR1 MDHEN, CDR2 SYDVKM. The CDR3 runs to 15 residues. V was shortened by 7 bases and J by 0 bases, with 15 bases between the two germline ends. Here the CDR3 DNA reads TGTGCCAGCACCTCGCCCGACAGTTTGAACACTGAAGCTTTCTTT. Amino acids: CASTSPDSLNTEAFF.

This clone appeared once. The V call is TRBV6-5, the J call TRBJ1-2; D not resolved. The CDR3 has 15 amino acids. V gave up 7 bases and J gave up 4 bases, with 19 bases separating them. Germline V gene data show CDR1 as MNHEY and CDR2 as SVGAGI. The CDR3 sequence: CASTNGGFLGYGYTF. The DNA of the CDR3 is TGTGCCAGCACCAACGGTGGATTTCTTGGCTATGGCTACACCTTC.

The V and J genes are TRBV7-9 and TRBJ2-3, with a weak D call TRBD1 (6 bases). The V gene's germline CDR1 is SEHNR and CDR2 FQNEAQ (reference sequence). Trimming shortened V by 5 bases and J by 3 bases, and 18 bases separated the two germline ends. The CDR3 spans 16 residues. As DNA, the CDR3 is TGTGCCAGCAGCCCCCGAGGACAGTTTGGGACAGATACGCAGTATTTT. Its translation is CASSPRGQFGTDTQYF.

The V call is TRBV7-2, the J call TRBJ2-5; TRBD2 matches at 12 bases. The CDR3 sequence is 17 residues long. CDR1 is SGHTA and CDR2 is FQGNSA in the germline V gene. The V and J ends lost 0 bases and 4 bases, in that order; junction bases with no gene match: 6. CDR3 region: CASSLAASGGVVETQYF. The CDR3, as DNA: TGTGCCAGCAGCTTAGCGGCTAGCGGGGGGGTGGTAGAGACCCAGTACTTC.

The chain couples TRBV6-1 to TRBJ2-1; D might be TRBD1 (5 bases). In germline, CDR1 is MNHNS, CDR2 SASEGT. V was cut by 4 bases and J by 2 bases, with 12 bases left in between. The CDR3 sequence is 15 residues long. Written as DNA, the CDR3 is TGTGCCAGCAGTGCCAGGGAAGGACCCTACAATGAGCAGTTCTTC. It encodes CASSAREGPYNEQFF.

The chain uses TRBV6-6 and TRBJ1-1; no clear D gene. V was trimmed by 2 bases and J by 8 bases, leaving 12 bases between them. Germline CDR1 reads MNHNY; CDR2 reads SVGAGI (reference sequence). The CDR3 length is 13 residues. DNA of the CDR3: TGTGCCAGCAGTTACGACCACAAGGCAGAAGCTTTCTTT. Protein product: CASSYDHKAEAFF.

CDR3 in amino acids: CVRSLGPRGGSGGDTQYF. CDR3 DNA: TGTGTCAGAAGCTTAGGACCCCGGGGCGGGAGTGGAGGGGATACGCAGTATTTT. V and J are TRBV7-5 and TRBJ2-3; TRBD2, the table's D call, lacks a check against the DNA. TRBV7-5 represents a pseudogene. This CDR3 comprises 18 residues.

The gene calls are TRBV19 and TRBJ2-7, with D possibly being TRBD1 (5 bases). CDR1 LNHDA and CDR2 SQIVND come from the germline V gene (reference sequence). The CDR3 contains 15 residues. V shed 1 base and J shed 0 bases, with 10 bases lying between them. Here the CDR3 reads CASSIAGYGSYEQYF. CDR3 sequence (DNA): TGTGCCAGTAGTATAGCAGGGTACGGCTCCTACGAGCAGTACTTC.